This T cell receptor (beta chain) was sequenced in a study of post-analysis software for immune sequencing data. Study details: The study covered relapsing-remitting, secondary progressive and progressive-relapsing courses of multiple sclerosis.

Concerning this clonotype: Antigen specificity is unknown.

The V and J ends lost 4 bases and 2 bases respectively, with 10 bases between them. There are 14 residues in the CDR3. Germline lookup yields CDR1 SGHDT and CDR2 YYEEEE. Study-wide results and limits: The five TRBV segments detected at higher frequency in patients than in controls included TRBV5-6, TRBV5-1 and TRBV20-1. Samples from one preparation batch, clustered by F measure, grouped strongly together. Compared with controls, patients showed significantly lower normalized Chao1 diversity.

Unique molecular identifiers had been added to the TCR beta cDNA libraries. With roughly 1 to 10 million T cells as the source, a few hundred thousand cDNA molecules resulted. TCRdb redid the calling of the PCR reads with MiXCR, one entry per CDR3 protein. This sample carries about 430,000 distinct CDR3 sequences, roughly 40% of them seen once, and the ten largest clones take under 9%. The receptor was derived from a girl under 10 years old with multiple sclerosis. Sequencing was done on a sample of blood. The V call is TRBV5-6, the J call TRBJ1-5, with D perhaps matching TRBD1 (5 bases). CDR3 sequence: CASSRIGGNQPQHF. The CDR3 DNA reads TGTGCCAGCAGCCGGATAGGGGGCAATCAGCCCCAGCATTTT. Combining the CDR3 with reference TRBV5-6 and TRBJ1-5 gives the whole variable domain DAGVTQSPTHLIKTRGQQVTLRCSPKSGHDTVSWYQQALGQGPQFIFQYYEEEERQRGNFPDRFSGHQFPNYSSELNVNALLLGDSALYLCASSRIGGNQPQHFGDGTRLSIL.